A selection of T cell receptor beta chains follows, all from one sample in a study of ipilimumab plus nivolumab after autologous stem cell transplantation. Sequencing used immunoSEQ multiplex PCR; TCRdb keeps in-frame clones, though not all of them. The sample shows about 40,000 clones, 80% to 95% of them seen only once. Sequences were derived from PBMCs, sampled in a trial of ipilimumab plus nivolumab as post-transplant consolidation. All receptors come from a male donor with multiple myeloma. Each CDR3 is given with its conserved first and last residue. D genes are given only for firm matches. A clone size is listed for some rows: how often the clone was seen (once, few, many), or a class if it is expanded.

TRBD2 | NA | TRBJ2-1 | TRBV28 | CAGGKAGGYNEQFF | TGTGCCGGAGGGAAAGCGGGAGGTTACAATGAGCAGTTCTTC
NA | NA | TRBJ2-7 | TRBV5-6 | CASSLGPHEQYF | TGTGCCAGCAGCTTGGGACCTCACGAGCAGTACTTC
NA | NA | TRBJ2-3 | TRBV7-2 | CASSLWRSTDTQYF | TGTGCCAGCAGCTTATGGCGTAGCACAGATACGCAGTATTTT
NA | few | TRBJ1-3 | TRBV28 | CASSVRGAGNTIYF | TGTGCCAGCAGTGTCAGGGGTGCTGGAAACACCATATATTTT
TRBD1 | NA | TRBJ1-1 | TRBV6-5 | CASSYPGTGFGTEAFF | TGTGCCAGCAGTTACCCCGGGACAGGGTTCGGCACTGAAGCTTTCTTT
TRBD1 | NA | TRBJ2-1 | TRBV11-2 | CASSQQGAGDNEQFF | TGTGCCAGCAGCCAACAGGGGGCGGGAGACAATGAGCAGTTCTTC
TRBD1 | NA | TRBJ2-7 | TRBV5-1 | CASSLGPGTGSYEQYF | TGCGCCAGCAGCTTGGGGCCCGGGACAGGGTCCTACGAGCAGTACTTC
TRBD1 | NA | TRBJ2-3 | TRBV4-1 | CASSQDSQGAGADTQYF | TGCGCCAGCAGCCAAGACTCACAGGGGGCAGGGGCAGATACGCAGTATTTT
NA | NA | TRBJ1-1 | TRBV6-5 | CASSYLTGGTEAFF | TGTGCCAGCAGTTACTTGACTGGGGGCACTGAAGCTTTCTTT
NA | NA | TRBJ2-3 | TRBV7-8 | CASSLESASTDTQYF | TGTGCCAGCAGCTTAGAGTCAGCTAGCACAGATACGCAGTATTTT
NA | NA | TRBJ1-1 | TRBV7-2 | CASSLVQASPEAFF | TGTGCCAGCAGCTTAGTACAGGCCAGTCCTGAAGCTTTCTTT
NA | NA | TRBJ1-1 | TRBV30 | CAWMGGRDTEAFF | TGTGCCTGGATGGGGGGCCGGGACACTGAAGCTTTCTTT
TRBD2 | NA | TRBJ2-2 | TRBV7-2 | CASSLARTSGGRGELFF | TGTGCCAGCAGCTTAGCGAGGACTAGCGGGGGCAGGGGGGAGCTGTTTTTT
TRBD2 | NA | TRBJ2-3 | TRBV4-3 | CASSHIIPGLAGGRAQYF | TGCGCCAGCAGCCATATCATTCCGGGACTAGCGGGGGGGCGGGCGCAGTATTTT
NA | NA | TRBJ2-1 | TRBV7-9 | CASSLGAGATNEQFF | TGTGCCAGCAGCTTGGGAGCAGGAGCTACCAATGAGCAGTTCTTC
NA | few | TRBJ2-7 | TRBV25-1 | CASSALDRKYEQYF | TGTGCCAGCAGTGCTTTGGACAGAAAGTACGAGCAGTACTTC
NA | NA | TRBJ2-5 | TRBV2 | CASSEEGRGWETQYF | TGTGCCAGCAGTGAAGAGGGGCGGGGTTGGGAGACCCAGTACTTC
NA | NA | TRBJ1-1 | TRBV4-3 | CASSHLLGDTEAFF | TGCGCCAGCAGCCACCTGCTAGGGGACACTGAAGCTTTCTTT
NA | NA | TRBJ1-4 | TRBV21-1 | CASSTGLREKLFF | TGTGCCAGCAGCACGGGACTACGGGAAAAACTGTTTTTT
TRBD1 | NA | TRBJ2-5 | TRBV5-1 | CASRPQTGVSSETQYF | TGCGCCAGCAGGCCTCAGACAGGGGTCTCTTCGGAGACCCAGTACTTC
TRBD1 | NA | TRBJ1-5 | TRBV7-2 | CASSSQGALNQPQHF | TGTGCCAGCAGCTCGCAGGGGGCCCTCAATCAGCCCCAGCATTTT
TRBD1 | NA | TRBJ1-6 | TRBV19 | CASRTGANIGSPLHF | TGTGCCAGCAGGACAGGGGCGAATATAGGCTCACCCCTCCACTTT
TRBD1 | NA | TRBJ1-4 | TRBV5-1 | CASSPQGVTEKLFF | TGCGCCAGCAGCCCTCAGGGGGTGACTGAAAAACTGTTTTTT
TRBD2 | NA | TRBJ2-7 | TRBV2 | CASSEWASGSWGEQYF | TGTGCCAGCAGTGAATGGGCTAGCGGGAGCTGGGGGGAGCAGTACTTC
NA | NA | TRBJ2-2 | TRBV25-1 | CASSLTVNTGELFF | TGTGCCAGCAGTCTGACAGTGAACACCGGGGAGCTGTTTTTT
NA | once | TRBJ1-3 | TRBV30 | CAWGTSGNTIYF | TGTGCCTGGGGGACATCTGGAAACACCATATATTTT
NA | NA | TRBJ2-4 | TRBV28 | CAAREGKNIQYF | TGTGCCGCCCGGGAAGGCAAAAACATTCAGTACTTC
NA | NA | TRBJ2-3 | TRBV6-5 | CASSTLGGPGDTQYF | TGTGCCAGCAGTACCCTCGGAGGGCCGGGAGATACGCAGTATTTT
TRBD2 | NA | TRBJ2-5 | TRBV2 | CASSPLSGGMETQYF | TGTGCCAGTTCCCCCCTTAGCGGGGGGATGGAGACCCAGTACTTC
TRBD2 | NA | TRBJ2-7 | TRBV7-2 | CASSLGSGHYYEQYF | TGTGCCAGCAGCTTAGGTAGCGGGCATTATTACGAGCAGTACTTC
NA | NA | TRBJ1-2 | TRBV14 | CASSRGPLGLYGYTF | TGTGCCAGCAGCCGGGGACCCCTGGGGCTATATGGCTACACCTTC
NA | NA | TRBJ2-2 | TRBV6-8 | CASSYPPGRLNTGELFF | TGTGCCAGCAGTTACCCTCCGGGACGGCTGAACACCGGGGAGCTGTTTTTT
TRBD1 | NA | TRBJ2-3 | TRBV7-9 | CASSPGQVITDTQYF | TGTGCCAGCAGCCCCGGACAGGTTATAACAGATACGCAGTATTTT
NA | few | TRBJ2-7 | TRBV5-1 | CASRPSPGTLSSYEQYF | TGCGCCAGCCGCCCATCCCCCGGGACTCTGAGCTCCTACGAGCAGTACTTC
NA | NA | TRBJ1-6 | TRBV5-5 | CASSFDGTNSPLHF | TGTGCCAGCAGCTTCGACGGGACTAATTCACCCCTCCACTTT
TRBD1 | NA | TRBJ1-1 | TRBV5-6 | CASSRTGVYSVTEAFF | TGTGCCAGCAGCCGTACAGGGGTTTATTCCGTCACTGAAGCTTTCTTT
TRBD2 | NA | TRBJ2-1 | TRBV9 | CASSGTSGETYNEQFF | TGTGCCAGCAGTGGGACTAGCGGGGAGACCTACAATGAGCAGTTCTTC
NA | NA | TRBJ1-5 | TRBV27 | CATGVRAGQPQHF | TGTGCCACGGGCGTGAGGGCCGGCCAGCCCCAGCATTTT
TRBD1 | once | TRBJ2-1 | TRBV7-9 | CASSSRRGGQGTPNEQFF | TGTGCCAGCAGCTCCCGTCGGGGCGGACAGGGGACGCCTAATGAGCAGTTCTTC
NA | NA | TRBJ2-5 | TRBV5-1 | CASSLTKETQYF | TGCGCCAGCAGCCTGACCAAGGAGACCCAGTACTTC
NA | NA | TRBJ2-1 | TRBV28 | CASRTPGRRSFF | TGTGCCAGCAGAACCCCAGGCCGACGCTCGTTCTTC
NA | NA | TRBJ2-7 | TRBV6-5 | CASSISRPPYEQYF | TGTGCCAGCAGTATTTCCAGGCCTCCCTACGAGCAGTACTTC
TRBD2 | NA | TRBJ2-2 | TRBV27 | CASSSRSGGTNTGELFF | TGTGCCAGCAGTTCCCGTAGCGGGGGGACGAACACCGGGGAGCTGTTTTTT
NA | NA | TRBJ2-2 | TRBV6-5 | CASRVDVYTGELFF | TGTGCCAGCCGGGTCGACGTCTACACCGGGGAGCTGTTTTTT
TRBD1 | NA | TRBJ2-7 | TRBV10-3 | CAISGRDSPYEQYF | TGTGCCATCAGTGGCCGGGACAGCCCCTACGAGCAGTACTTC
NA | NA | TRBJ2-6 | TRBV7-8 | CASSVRRDNSGANVLTF | TGTGCCAGCAGCGTCCGCCGGGACAACTCTGGGGCCAACGTCCTGACTTTC
NA | NA | TRBJ1-1 | TRBV4-3 | CASSLGRQNTEAFF | TGCGCCAGCAGCCTGGGACGCCAAAACACTGAAGCTTTCTTT
NA | NA | TRBJ1-2 | TRBV5-5 | CASSLGGWDGYTF | TGTGCCAGCAGCTTGGGAGGGTGGGATGGCTACACCTTC
NA | NA | TRBJ1-2 | TRBV28 | CASRLGENYGYTF | TGTGCCAGCAGATTGGGGGAAAACTATGGCTACACCTTC
TRBD1 | NA | TRBJ2-7 | TRBV28 | CASSSSGTGSYEQYF | TGTGCCAGCAGTTCCTCAGGGACAGGCTCCTACGAGCAGTACTTC
TRBD1 | NA | TRBJ2-7 | TRBV28 | CAIRQGAGEQYF | TGTGCCATCAGACAGGGGGCGGGCGAGCAGTACTTC
TRBD1 | NA | TRBJ1-2 | TRBV5-4 | CASSLLTGDYGYTF | TGTGCCAGCAGCTTGTTGACAGGGGACTATGGCTACACCTTC
TRBD1 | NA | TRBJ2-7 | TRBV7-9 | CASSPGDRGIGYEQYF | TGTGCCAGCAGCCCCGGGGACAGGGGGATTGGGTACGAGCAGTACTTC